This TCR beta chain derives from a study of tumor and adjacent non-tumor tissue in lung cancer. Overall study context: Patients comprised about a dozen adenocarcinoma, a couple of squamous cell carcinoma and 1 small cell lung cancer. Patients were aged roughly 30 to 76, approximately ten men and a handful of women, stage I to III. Overall study results and limits: Compared with tumor, normal lung showed significantly lower TCR diversity.

Note on this clonotype: Its antigen is as yet unknown.

Three rounds of nested PCR, following a modified ARM-PCR protocol, produced the TCRbeta library. TCRdb used MiXCR to reprocess the multiplex PCR reads, holding one entry per CDR3 protein. The repertoire has 70,000 or so distinct CDR3 sequences, 55% to 75% of them found once; the top ten carry around 20%. RNA was extracted from bulk tissue without any cell sorting. Chemotherapy-naive patients with new lung cancer underwent thoracic surgery in China, August–November 2014. The specimen was lung tumor tissue. The clonotype was recovered from a man aged 50 to 59 with non-small cell lung cancer.

The CDR3 nucleotides read TGTGCCAGCAGAGCTGACATCAGGGAACCAACCAACAATGAGCAGTTCTTC. Amino acid sequence: CASRADIREPTNNEQFF. The V gene is TRBV27, the J gene TRBJ2-1; D perhaps matches TRBD1 (5 bases). The CDR3 has 17 residues. Deletions cut 6 bases from V and 5 bases from J, with 23 bases between. CDR1 and CDR2 (germline): MNHEY, SMNVEV (reference sequence).